This TCR beta chain was sequenced during a study of T cells in Graves' hyperthyroidism and ophthalmopathy. Study-wide points: In the blood, most expanded thyroid clonotypes above 0.001 appeared as well. From stable hyperthyroidism, ophthalmopathy was set apart by a 13 V-J model.

A word on this clonotype: Its antigen remains unidentified.

With 6 bases removed from V and 2 bases from J, the gap between germline ends came to 11 bases. Per the germline V gene, CDR1 is WSHSY and CDR2 is SAAADI. This CDR3 is built from 14 residues. Patients affected by ophthalmopathy presented a Clinical Activity Score of at least 3, a NOSPECS grade of at least 4, and disease duration below 3 months. The PBMCs studied were ones that came from 8 to 10 ml fresh peripheral blood. RNA transcripts gave rise to amplified TCR beta CDR3 regions. A first-round RT-PCR of the TCR CDR3 used the HTBI primer set. TCRdb independently ran MiXCR on the multiplex PCR reads; one entry per CDR3 protein. The sample records hundreds of thousands of distinct CDR3 sequences, 14% being singletons.

The sequence was collected from a woman aged 45-65 years with Graves' ophthalmopathy. The material sequenced was blood. The rearrangement links TRBV10-2 to TRBJ1-5, with a tentative D call TRBD1 (6 bases). This chain's CDR3 is CASRGGAGNQPQHF. The CDR3 DNA follows: TGCGCCAGCAGGGGGGGGGCCGGCAATCAGCCCCAGCATTTT.